This T cell receptor beta chain was obtained from a study of blood T cell repertoires in COVID-19. Germline V CDR1 and CDR2: SEHNR, FQNEAQ (reference sequence). The CDR3 is 14 residues long. Trimming took off 6 bases at V and 9 bases at J, with 15 bases between the two ends. TCRdb's table, derived via immunoSEQ multiplex PCR, lists solely in-frame clones and lacks some. The table has some 350,000 clones, about 89% seen once. A Seattle source enrolled patients during active infection and followed them longitudinally. This chain connects TRBV7-9 to TRBJ1-6; D unclear. Material for sequencing was peripheral blood. This receptor was taken from a woman aged 30 to 39 with COVID-19, enrolled during active disease. The CDR3 loop reads CASSPPLYGSPLHF. The CDR3 DNA reads as TGTGCCAGCAGTCCCCCACTATACGGTTCACCCCTCCACTTT.